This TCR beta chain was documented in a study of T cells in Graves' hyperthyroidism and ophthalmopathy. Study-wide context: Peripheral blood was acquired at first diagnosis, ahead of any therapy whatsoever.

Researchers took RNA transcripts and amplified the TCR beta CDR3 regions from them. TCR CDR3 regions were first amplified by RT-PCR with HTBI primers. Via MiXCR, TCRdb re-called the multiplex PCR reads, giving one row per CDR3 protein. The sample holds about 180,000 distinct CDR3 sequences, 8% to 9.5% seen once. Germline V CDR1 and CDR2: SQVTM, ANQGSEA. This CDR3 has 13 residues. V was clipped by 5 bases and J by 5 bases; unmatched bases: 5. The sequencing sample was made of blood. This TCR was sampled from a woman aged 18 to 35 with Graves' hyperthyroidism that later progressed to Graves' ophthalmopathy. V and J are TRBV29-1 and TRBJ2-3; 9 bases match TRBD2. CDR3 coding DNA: TGCAGCGTTTACCGGACTAGCGTAGATACGCAGTATTTT. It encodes CSVYRTSVDTQYF.